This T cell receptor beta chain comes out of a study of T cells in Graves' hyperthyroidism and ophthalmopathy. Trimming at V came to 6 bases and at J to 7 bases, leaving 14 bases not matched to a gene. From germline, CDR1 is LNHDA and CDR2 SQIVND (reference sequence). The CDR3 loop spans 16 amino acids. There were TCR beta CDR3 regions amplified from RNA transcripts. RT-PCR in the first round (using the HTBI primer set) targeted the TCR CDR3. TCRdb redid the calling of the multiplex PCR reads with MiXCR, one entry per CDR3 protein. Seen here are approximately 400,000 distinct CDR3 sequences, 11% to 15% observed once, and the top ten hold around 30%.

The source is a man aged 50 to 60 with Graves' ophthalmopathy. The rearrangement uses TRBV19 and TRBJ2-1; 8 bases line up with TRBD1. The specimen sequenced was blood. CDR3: CASRAGDRGRVNEQFF. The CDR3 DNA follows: TGTGCCAGTAGGGCGGGCGACAGGGGTCGCGTAAATGAGCAGTTCTTC.